Presented here are 14 T cell receptor beta chains from one specimen sequenced in a study of T cell responses to AZD1222 COVID-19 vaccine. The method was immunoSEQ multiplex PCR; TCRdb's version includes in-frame clones alone and lacks a portion of them. In the table there are some 100,000 clones, roughly 92% of which are singletons. The sequencing used peripheral blood, collected 28 days after the second AZD1222 dose. These receptors all come from an adult who received the AZD1222 COVID-19 vaccine.

The chain combines TRBV5-1 with TRBJ2-3; 10 bases fit TRBD2. The CDR3 is 16 amino acids. The V gene end was trimmed by 0 bases and the J gene end by 2 bases; junction bases not matched to a gene: 3. Germline V gene sequence: CDR1 SGHRS, CDR2 YFSETQ. The CDR3 protein is CASSLATSGFTDTQYF. DNA of the CDR3: TGCGCCAGCAGCTTGGCGACTAGCGGGTTCACAGATACGCAGTATTTT.

This chain links TRBV30 with TRBJ1-5; D uncertain. Per the germline V gene, CDR1 is GTSNPN and CDR2 is SVGIG (reference sequence). This CDR3 is built from 13 residues. V shed 0 bases and J shed 3 bases, with 6 bases lying between them. CDR3 region: CAWSVSFNQPQHF. The CDR3 nucleotides are TGTGCCTGGAGTGTTAGTTTCAATCAGCCCCAGCATTTT.

The rearrangement uses TRBV19 and TRBJ1-6, with D perhaps matching TRBD1 (5 bases). Germline V gene sequence: CDR1 LNHDA, CDR2 SQIVND (reference sequence). The germline V and J ends were trimmed by 3 bases and 8 bases, with 20 bases remaining between them. The CDR3 has 17 residues. The CDR3 DNA follows: TGTGCCAGTAGTATCGGGGTCGGGGCCCTTCCGGATTCACCCCTCCACTTT. Translating it yields CASSIGVGALPDSPLHF.

V usage is TRBV18 and J usage is TRBJ1-2, with D maybe TRBD1 (5 bases). Germline assignment: CDR1 KGHSH and CDR2 LQKENI. Trimming took off 4 bases at V and 5 bases at J, with 11 bases between the two ends. The CDR3 is 13 amino acids. The CDR3 nucleotides read TGTGCCAGCTCACTACAGGAGAGATATGGCTACACCTTC. This translates into CASSLQERYGYTF.

The gene calls are TRBV6-5 and TRBJ1-1; possible D gene TRBD1, 6 bases. This CDR3 contains 11 residues. Per the germline V gene, CDR1 is MNHEY and CDR2 is SVGAGI. Trimming removed 7 bases at V and 10 bases at J, with 13 bases between. CDR3 residues: CASKVEGVAFF. In DNA form, the CDR3 reads TGTGCCAGCAAAGTTGAGGGGGTAGCTTTCTTT.

This chain uses TRBV7-9 with TRBJ1-6; weak D call: TRBD1 (6 bases). There are 15 residues in the CDR3. The V end lost 6 bases, the J end lost 7 bases, and 16 bases lay between the germline ends. The germline CDR1 and CDR2 sequences are SEHNR and FQNEAQ (reference sequence). The CDR3 protein is CASRETGKGNSPLHF. In DNA form, the CDR3 reads TGTGCCAGCAGGGAAACAGGGAAGGGAAATTCACCCCTCCACTTT.

The chain recombines TRBV12-5 with TRBJ2-5; the D call may be TRBD1 or TRBD2 (6 bases each). The germline V and J ends were trimmed by 5 bases and 3 bases, with 16 bases remaining between them. This CDR3 region has 15 residues. From germline, CDR1 is LGHNT and CDR2 FRNRAP. CDR3 sequence (DNA): TGTGCTAGTGGTCCGGGGGCGGATATCGAAGAGACCCAGTACTTC. Translation gives CASGPGADIEETQYF.

The chain joins TRBV5-1 to TRBJ1-6; no definite D call. The CDR3 is 13 residues long. Trimming removed 2 bases from V and 7 bases from J, with 7 bases in between. CDR1 and CDR2 from the germline V gene are SGHRS and YFSETQ. The CDR3 region has the DNA TGCGCCAGCAGCTTTGGTCCGAATTCACCCCTCCACTTT. This codes for CASSFGPNSPLHF.

The rearrangement uses TRBV27 and TRBJ1-5, with a possible D match to TRBD1 (6 bases). V was trimmed by 3 bases and J by 6 bases, leaving 12 bases between them. CDR1 is MNHEY, CDR2 SMNVEV, per germline (reference sequence). The CDR3 runs to 14 residues. In DNA form, the CDR3 reads TGTGCCAGCAGTTTGTTAGGGGGTGGTCAGCCCCAGCATTTT. This encodes CASSLLGGGQPQHF.

The chain recombines TRBV6-5 with TRBJ1-5; possible D gene TRBD1, 5 bases. The V end lost 10 bases, the J end lost 1 base, and 17 bases lay between the germline ends. Germline lookup yields CDR1 MNHEY and CDR2 SVGAGI. This CDR3 is built from 15 residues. The CDR3 DNA follows: TGTGCCACCTGGGGCGCCGGGGGGAGCAATCAGCCCCAGCATTTT. Protein product: CATWGAGGSNQPQHF.

The table lists this clone with a count of one. The V call is TRBV6-5, the J call TRBJ2-3; TRBD1 is a possible D gene (5 bases). CDR1 is MNHEY and CDR2 is SVGAGI in the germline V gene. V lost 6 bases to trimming and J lost 4 bases, with 17 bases between them. The CDR3 consists of 15 residues. CDR3 protein: CASRWSRAVADTQYF. Written as DNA, the CDR3 is TGTGCCAGCAGGTGGAGCAGGGCCGTGGCAGATACGCAGTATTTT.

V usage is TRBV7-2 and J usage is TRBJ1-2; unclear D gene. Germline CDR1 SGHTA, CDR2 FQGNSA. Trimming removed 1 base from V and 2 bases from J, with 14 bases in between. The CDR3 has 16 amino acids. For the CDR3, the DNA is TGTGCCAGCAGCTTAGGGACGGGGAGGAGAAACTATGGCTACACCTTC. This codes for CASSLGTGRRNYGYTF. The variable domain in full, completed from reference TRBV7-2 and TRBJ1-2, reads GAGVSQSPSNKVTEKGKDVELRCDPISGHTALYWYRQSLGQGLEFLIYFQGNSAPDKSGLPSDRFSAERTGGSVSTLTIQRTQQEDSAVYLCASSLGTGRRNYGYTFGSGTRLTVV.

CDR3 in DNA: TGTGCCAGCAGTGAGCCGGGACTAGGATCCTACGAGCAGTACTTC. Its translation is CASSEPGLGSYEQYF. The chain couples TRBV25-1 to TRBJ2-7; 8 nucleotides match TRBD2. With V trimmed by 3 bases and J by 1 base, 5 bases remained unmatched. CDR3 length: 15 residues. Germline V gives CDR1 MGHDK, CDR2 SYGVNS.

This chain joins TRBV5-5 and TRBJ1-1; 9 bases are a match to TRBD1. Germline V CDR1 and CDR2: SGHKS, YYEKEE (reference sequence). Losses at the gene ends were 0 bases for V and 0 bases for J; bases not matched to a gene: 6. The CDR3 is 17 residues long. CDR3 loop: CASSLGGTGLMNTEAFF. The CDR3 region has the DNA TGTGCCAGCAGCTTGGGTGGGACAGGGTTAATGAACACTGAAGCTTTCTTT.